These 21 T cell receptor beta chains came from one sample sequenced in a study of Ad26.COV2.S vaccination and SARS-CoV-2 variants. Clones were sequenced by immunoSEQ multiplex PCR, and TCRdb holds only the in-frame ones, with some missing. The sample carries roughly 380,000 clones, roughly nine tenths recorded once. The source material was peripheral blood, sampled after recovery from COVID-19. These receptors were obtained from a human donor who had recovered from COVID-19.

This chain uses TRBV19 with TRBJ2-5, with D perhaps assigned TRBD1 or TRBD2 (5 bases each). From germline, CDR1 is LNHDA and CDR2 SQIVND (reference sequence). Trimming pared 6 bases from V and 1 base from J, leaving 9 bases between. This CDR3 comprises 13 residues. DNA for the CDR3: TGTGCCAGTAGACCGAGGGGCCAAGAGACCCAGTACTTC. This gives the protein CASRPRGQETQYF.

The chain couples TRBV9 to TRBJ2-4; 9 nucleotides line up with TRBD1. The CDR3 runs 16 residues. V lost 4 bases, J lost 1 base, and 6 bases stayed unmatched. Germline V gene sequence: CDR1 SGDLS, CDR2 YYNGEE. The CDR3, as DNA: TGTGCCAGCAGCCCAAGGACAGGGGCCGCCAAAAACATTCAGTACTTC. Its translation: CASSPRTGAAKNIQYF.

The sample holds one count of this clone. The J gene is TRBJ2-7, the V gene TRBV10-1, with D maybe TRBD1 (6 bases). CDR3 size: 15 residues. V gave up 1 base and J gave up 5 bases, with 15 bases separating them. Germline V CDR1 and CDR2: WNHNN, SYGVQD (reference sequence). The CDR3 DNA reads TGCGCCAGCAGTGAGTTTGGGCAGGGGATCAACGAGCAGTACTTC. As protein: CASSEFGQGINEQYF.

This chain joins TRBV2 and TRBJ2-3; D may be TRBD1 (6 bases). The V gene lost 6 bases and the J gene lost 4 bases, with 8 bases spanning the gap. Germline CDR1 reads SNHLY; CDR2 reads FYNNEI. The CDR3 extends over 12 amino acids. The chain's CDR3 is CASSPGADTQYF. CDR3 nucleotides: TGTGCCAGCAGCCCAGGGGCAGATACGCAGTATTTT.

The DNA for the CDR3 is TGTGCCAGCAGCCAAGTCGGGACTAGCGTCACAGATACGCAGTATTTT. As protein: CASSQVGTSVTDTQYF. The chain links TRBV3-1 (or the pseudogene TRBV3-2) to TRBJ2-3, with 10 bases fitting TRBD2. With V trimmed by 1 base and J by 2 bases, 3 bases remained unmatched. CDR1 and CDR2 (germline): LGHDT, YNNKEL (reference sequence). The CDR3 has 16 amino acids.

This chain uses TRBV24-1 with TRBJ2-1; TRBD2 matches at 9 bases. The CDR3 sequence is 18 residues long. Looked up from germline, CDR1 is KGHDR and CDR2 is SFDVKD. Trimming at V came to 2 bases and at J to 4 bases, leaving 11 bases not matched to a gene. The CDR3, as DNA: TGTGCCACCAGTGATTCCCGCTTGGGTCTAGCGGGGTACAATGAGCAGTTCTTC. This encodes CATSDSRLGLAGYNEQFF.

The gene calls are TRBV7-9 and TRBJ1-2; the D gene is possibly TRBD1 (5 bases). Trimming stripped 1 base from V and 0 bases from J, with 9 bases between. The CDR3 runs to 15 residues. Germline V gives CDR1 SEHNR, CDR2 FQNEAQ (reference sequence). The CDR3 spells CASSLDQGANYGYTF. The CDR3 DNA sequence: TGTGCCAGCAGCTTAGATCAGGGAGCTAACTATGGCTACACCTTC.

The V gene is TRBV6-5, the J gene TRBJ1-4; D remains ambiguous. From germline, CDR1 is MNHEY and CDR2 SVGAGI. The length of the CDR3 is 16 residues. The V end lost 0 bases, the J end lost 2 bases, and 10 bases lay between the germline ends. CDR3 sequence: CASSYSTALTNEKLFF. Written as DNA, the CDR3 is TGTGCCAGCAGTTACTCGACGGCCCTGACTAATGAAAAACTGTTTTTT.

J is TRBJ1-2 and V is TRBV3-1 (or the pseudogene TRBV3-2); D not certain. CDR1 and CDR2 (germline): LGHDT, YNNKEL (reference sequence). V was pared by 0 bases and J by 6 bases, with 8 bases between. CDR3 length equals 13 residues. The DNA of the CDR3 is TGTGCCAGCAGCCAAGATGCACCCAATGGCTACACCTTC. It translates to CASSQDAPNGYTF.

The J gene is TRBJ1-2, the V gene TRBV25-1, with a tentative D call TRBD1 (6 bases). The CDR3 contains 14 residues. Trimming stripped 3 bases from V and 8 bases from J, with 16 bases between. Germline V gene sequence: CDR1 MGHDK, CDR2 SYGVNS. Here the CDR3 DNA reads TGTGCCAGCAGTGAGCCTTCGCCGGGGGGCGGCTACACCTTC. This translates into CASSEPSPGGGYTF.

CDR3 bases: TGTGCCAGCAGTTATGGGGCAGAATCTGGAAACACCATATATTTT. This encodes CASSYGAESGNTIYF. The rearrangement uses TRBV6-5 and TRBJ1-3; tentative D call: TRBD1 (5 bases). Germline loops: CDR1 MNHEY, CDR2 SVGAGI. V was trimmed by 3 bases and J by 1 base, leaving 10 bases between them. This CDR3 comprises 15 residues.

This chain connects TRBV27 to TRBJ2-7, with 9 positions matching TRBD2. With V trimmed by 8 bases and J by 3 bases, 8 bases remained unmatched. The CDR3 has 14 amino acids. Germline values: CDR1 MNHEY, CDR2 SMNVEV (reference sequence). The CDR3 loop is CASQPRGGNYEQYF. CDR3 in DNA: TGTGCCAGCCAGCCGCGGGGGGGAAACTACGAGCAGTACTTC.

This clone was recorded only once. The V gene is TRBV28, the J gene TRBJ2-7; D is tentatively TRBD1 or TRBD2 (5 bases each). The CDR3 length is 14 residues. Germline CDR1 MDHEN, CDR2 SYDVKM. V shed 9 bases and J shed 2 bases, with 17 bases lying between them. CDR3 bases: TGTGCCAGTTACCCACAAGGGACCCCCTACGAGCAGTACTTC. Protein sequence: CASYPQGTPYEQYF.

The CDR3 sequence is CASSLGVKNQETQYF. The CDR3 nucleotides are TGCGCCAGCAGCTTGGGTGTGAAGAACCAAGAGACCCAGTACTTC. The chain links TRBV5-1 to TRBJ2-5; unclear D gene. CDR3 size: 15 residues. Germline CDR1 and CDR2: SGHRS and YFSETQ. V shed 0 bases and J shed 0 bases, with 9 bases lying between them.

The rearrangement links TRBV16 to TRBJ1-1; D is uncertain. V gave up 8 bases and J gave up 0 bases, with 10 bases separating them. This CDR3 contains 13 residues. Germline CDR1 KGHSY, CDR2 FQNENV. The CDR3 nucleotides read TGTGCCAGCTCCAACCAGATGAACACTGAAGCTTTCTTT. Translated, it gives CASSNQMNTEAFF.

The chain couples TRBV2 to TRBJ1-1; TRBD1 might be the D (6 bases). Deletions cut 9 bases from V and 1 base from J, with 9 bases between. The CDR3 runs 12 residues. Germline CDR1 and CDR2: SNHLY and FYNNEI. The CDR3 DNA sequence: TGTGCCAGGGACAGATCGAACACTGAAGCTTTCTTT. Residues: CARDRSNTEAFF.

The rearrangement uses TRBV5-1 and TRBJ2-7; D possibly matches TRBD1 or TRBD2 (5 bases each). Germline V lookup: CDR1 SGHRS, CDR2 YFSETQ. V lost 3 bases and J 6 bases, leaving 10 bases between the germline ends. The CDR3 consists of 12 residues. CDR3 sequence reads: CASSYQGREQYF. The CDR3 DNA is TGCGCCAGCAGCTACCAGGGACGCGAGCAGTACTTC.

The rearrangement uses TRBV5-1 and TRBJ2-6; TRBD1 is a possible D gene (6 bases). V lost 7 bases and J 0 bases, leaving 17 bases between the germline ends. The CDR3 runs 17 residues. CDR1 and CDR2 (germline): SGHRS, YFSETQ. This chain's CDR3 is CASFRGTPYSGANVLTF. The CDR3 DNA reads as TGCGCCAGCTTTAGGGGGACGCCTTACTCTGGGGCCAACGTCCTGACTTTC.

This clone occurred once. The V call is TRBV6-5, the J call TRBJ2-7, with D perhaps TRBD2 (6 bases). Germline V gene lookup returns CDR1 MNHEY and CDR2 SVGAGI. The CDR3 sequence is 12 residues long. V was trimmed by 11 bases and J by 0 bases, leaving 11 bases between them. The CDR3 sequence is CASRGTSYEQYF. The CDR3 region has the DNA TGTGCCTCACGGGGGACCTCCTACGAGCAGTACTTC.

The V and J genes are TRBV7-9 and TRBJ2-3; 9 bases are a match to TRBD2. This CDR3 region has 16 residues. After removal of 5 bases from V and 2 bases from J, the junction contained 8 bases not matched to a gene. Germline lookup yields CDR1 SEHNR and CDR2 FQNEAQ (reference sequence). The CDR3 nucleotides are TGTGCCAGCAGCCCTTTTGCGGGGGGGGACACAGATACGCAGTATTTT. Translating gives CASSPFAGGDTDTQYF.

The chain carries TRBV12-3 or TRBV12-4 and TRBJ1-1; D possibly corresponds to TRBD1 (5 bases). The CDR3 is 13 amino acids. Trimming cost V 7 bases and J 4 bases, with 13 bases left between them. CDR3 sequence: CASNSKGITEAFF. The DNA for the CDR3 is TGTGCCAGCAACTCTAAGGGGATCACTGAAGCTTTCTTT.